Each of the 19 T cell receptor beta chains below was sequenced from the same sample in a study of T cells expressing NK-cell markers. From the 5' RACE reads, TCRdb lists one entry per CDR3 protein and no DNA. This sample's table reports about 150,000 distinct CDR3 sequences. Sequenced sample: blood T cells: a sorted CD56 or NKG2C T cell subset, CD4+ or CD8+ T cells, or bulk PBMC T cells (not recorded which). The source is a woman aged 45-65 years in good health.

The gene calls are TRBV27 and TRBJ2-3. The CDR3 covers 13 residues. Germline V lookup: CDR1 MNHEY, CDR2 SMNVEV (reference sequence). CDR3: CASSSRTTDTQYF.

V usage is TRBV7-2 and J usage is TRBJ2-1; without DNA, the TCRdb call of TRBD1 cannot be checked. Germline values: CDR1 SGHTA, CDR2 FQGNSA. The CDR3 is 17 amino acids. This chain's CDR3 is CASSLVAGQGSYNEQFF.

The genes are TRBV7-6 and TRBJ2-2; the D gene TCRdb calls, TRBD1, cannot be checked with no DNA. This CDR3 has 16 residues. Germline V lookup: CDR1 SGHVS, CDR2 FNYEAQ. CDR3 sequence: CASSQGVRGTTGELFF.

The CDR3 loop reads CASSPGRAGGVTEAFF. The chain recombines TRBV3-1 with TRBJ1-1; TCRdb gives TRBD1 as the D gene, but with no DNA this cannot be confirmed. Germline V gives CDR1 LGHDT, CDR2 YNNKEL (reference sequence). The CDR3 is 16 residues long.

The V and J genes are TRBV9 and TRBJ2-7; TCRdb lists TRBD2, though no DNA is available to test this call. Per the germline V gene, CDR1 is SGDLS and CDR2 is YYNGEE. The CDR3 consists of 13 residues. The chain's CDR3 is CASSVVTSGEQYF.

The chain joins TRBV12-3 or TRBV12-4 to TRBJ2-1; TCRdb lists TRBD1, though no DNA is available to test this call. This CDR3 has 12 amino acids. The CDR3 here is CASSLDRIEQFF.

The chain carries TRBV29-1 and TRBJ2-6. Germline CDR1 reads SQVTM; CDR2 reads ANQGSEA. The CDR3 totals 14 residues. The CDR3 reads CSVDSIPGANVLTF.

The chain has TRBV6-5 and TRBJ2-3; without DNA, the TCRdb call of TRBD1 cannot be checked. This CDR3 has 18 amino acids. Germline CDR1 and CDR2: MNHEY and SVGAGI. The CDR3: CASSYATEGQGSTDTQYF.

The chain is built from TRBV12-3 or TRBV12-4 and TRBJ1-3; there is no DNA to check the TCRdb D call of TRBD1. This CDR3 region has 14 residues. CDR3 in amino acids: CASQTGVSGNTIYF.

The CDR3 loop is CASSILAGTGENEKLFF. The V gene is TRBV6-1, the J gene TRBJ1-4; TCRdb names TRBD1, which stays unverified in the absence of DNA. The CDR3 covers 17 residues. CDR1 and CDR2 (germline): MNHNS, SASEGT.

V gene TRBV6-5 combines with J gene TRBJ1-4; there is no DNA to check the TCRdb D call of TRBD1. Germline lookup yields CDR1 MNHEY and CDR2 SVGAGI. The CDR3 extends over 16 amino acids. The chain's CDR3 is CASSYSSDRVAEKLFF.

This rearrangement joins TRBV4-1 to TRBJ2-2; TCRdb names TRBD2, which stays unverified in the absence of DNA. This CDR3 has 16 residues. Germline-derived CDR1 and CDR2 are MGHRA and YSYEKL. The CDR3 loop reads CASSPPGLDGTGELFF.

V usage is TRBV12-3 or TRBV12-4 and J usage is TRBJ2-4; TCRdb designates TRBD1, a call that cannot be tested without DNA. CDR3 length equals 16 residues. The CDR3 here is CASSTQGYLAKNIQYF.

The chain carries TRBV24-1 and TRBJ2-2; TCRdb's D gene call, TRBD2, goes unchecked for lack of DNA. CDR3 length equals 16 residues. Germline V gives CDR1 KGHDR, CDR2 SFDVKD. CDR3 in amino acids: CATSDSGLGNTGELFF.

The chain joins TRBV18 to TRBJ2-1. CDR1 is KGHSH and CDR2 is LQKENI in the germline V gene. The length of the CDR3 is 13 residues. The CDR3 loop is CASSPGGADEQFF. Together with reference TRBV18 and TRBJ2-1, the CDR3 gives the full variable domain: NAGVMQNPRHLVRRRGQEARLRCSPMKGHSHVYWYRQLPEEGLKFMVYLQKENIIDESGMPKERFSAEFPKEGPSILRIQQVVRGDSAAYFCASSPGGADEQFFGPGTRLTVL.

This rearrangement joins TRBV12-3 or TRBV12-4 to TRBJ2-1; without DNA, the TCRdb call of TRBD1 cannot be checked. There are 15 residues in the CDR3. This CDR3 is CASSAPRDRRNEQFF.

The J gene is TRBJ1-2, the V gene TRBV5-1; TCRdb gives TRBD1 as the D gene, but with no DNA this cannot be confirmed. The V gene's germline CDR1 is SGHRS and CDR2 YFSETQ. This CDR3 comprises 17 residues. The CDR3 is CASSLSSSGAPNYGYTF.

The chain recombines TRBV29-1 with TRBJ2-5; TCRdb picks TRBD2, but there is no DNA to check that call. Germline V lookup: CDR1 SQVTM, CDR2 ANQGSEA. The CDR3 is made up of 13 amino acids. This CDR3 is CSSRDLRQETQYF.

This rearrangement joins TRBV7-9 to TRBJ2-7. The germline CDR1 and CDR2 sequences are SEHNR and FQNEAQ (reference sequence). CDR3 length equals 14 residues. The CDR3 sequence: CASSRRQGLYEQYF.